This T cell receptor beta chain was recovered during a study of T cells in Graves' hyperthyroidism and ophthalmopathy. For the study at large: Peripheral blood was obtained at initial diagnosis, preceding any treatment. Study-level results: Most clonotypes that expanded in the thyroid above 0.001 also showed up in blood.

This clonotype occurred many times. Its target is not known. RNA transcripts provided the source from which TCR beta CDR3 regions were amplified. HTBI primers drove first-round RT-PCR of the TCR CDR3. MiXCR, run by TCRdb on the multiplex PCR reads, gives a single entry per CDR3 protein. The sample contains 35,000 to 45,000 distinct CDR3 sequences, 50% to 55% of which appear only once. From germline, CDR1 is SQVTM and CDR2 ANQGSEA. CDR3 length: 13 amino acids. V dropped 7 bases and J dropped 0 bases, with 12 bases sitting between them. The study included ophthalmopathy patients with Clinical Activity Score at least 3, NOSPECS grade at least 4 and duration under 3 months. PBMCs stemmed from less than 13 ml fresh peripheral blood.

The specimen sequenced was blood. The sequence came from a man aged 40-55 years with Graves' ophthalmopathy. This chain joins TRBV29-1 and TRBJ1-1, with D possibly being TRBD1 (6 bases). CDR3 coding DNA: TGCAGCGGGGGGGGGGCTATGAACACTGAAGCTTTCTTT. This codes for CSGGGAMNTEAFF.